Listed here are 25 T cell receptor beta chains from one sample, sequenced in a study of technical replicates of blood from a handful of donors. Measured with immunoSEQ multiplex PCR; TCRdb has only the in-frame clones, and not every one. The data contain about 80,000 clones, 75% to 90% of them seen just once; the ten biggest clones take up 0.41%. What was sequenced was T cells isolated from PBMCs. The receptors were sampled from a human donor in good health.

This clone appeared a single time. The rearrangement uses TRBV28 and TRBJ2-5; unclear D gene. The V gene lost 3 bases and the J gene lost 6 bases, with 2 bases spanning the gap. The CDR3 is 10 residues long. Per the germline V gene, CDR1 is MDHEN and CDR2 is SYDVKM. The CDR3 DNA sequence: TGTGCCAGCAGTTTCAAGACCCAGTACTTC. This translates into CASSFKTQYF. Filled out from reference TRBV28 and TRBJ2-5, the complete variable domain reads DVKVTQSSRYLVKRTGEKVFLECVQDMDHENMFWYRQDPGLGLRLIYFSYDVKMKEKGDIPEGYSVSREKKERFSLILESASTNQTSMYLCASSFKTQYFGPGTRLLVL.

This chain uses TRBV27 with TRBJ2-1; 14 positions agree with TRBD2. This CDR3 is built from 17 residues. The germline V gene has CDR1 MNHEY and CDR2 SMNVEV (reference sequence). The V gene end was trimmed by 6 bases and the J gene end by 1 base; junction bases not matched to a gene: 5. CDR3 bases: TGTGCCAGCAGCCTAGGACTAGCGGGGGGATCCTACAATGAGCAGTTCTTC. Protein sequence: CASSLGLAGGSYNEQFF.

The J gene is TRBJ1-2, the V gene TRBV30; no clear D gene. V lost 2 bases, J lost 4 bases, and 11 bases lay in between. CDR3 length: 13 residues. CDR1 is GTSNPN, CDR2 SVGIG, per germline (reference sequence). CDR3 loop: CAWSPLRSYGYTF. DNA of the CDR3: TGTGCCTGGAGTCCCCTACGGAGCTATGGCTACACCTTC.

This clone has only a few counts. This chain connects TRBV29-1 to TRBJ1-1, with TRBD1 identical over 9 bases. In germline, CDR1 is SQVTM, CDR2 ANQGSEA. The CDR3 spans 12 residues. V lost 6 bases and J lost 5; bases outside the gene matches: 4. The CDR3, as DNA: TGCAGCGTGGGGACAGGGATGACTGAAGCTTTCTTT. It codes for CSVGTGMTEAFF.

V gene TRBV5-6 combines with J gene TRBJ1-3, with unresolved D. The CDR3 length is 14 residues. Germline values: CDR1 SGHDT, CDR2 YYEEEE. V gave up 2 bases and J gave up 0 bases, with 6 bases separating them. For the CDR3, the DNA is TGTGCCAGCAGCTTCTTCAGCTCTGGAAACACCATATATTTT. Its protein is CASSFFSSGNTIYF.

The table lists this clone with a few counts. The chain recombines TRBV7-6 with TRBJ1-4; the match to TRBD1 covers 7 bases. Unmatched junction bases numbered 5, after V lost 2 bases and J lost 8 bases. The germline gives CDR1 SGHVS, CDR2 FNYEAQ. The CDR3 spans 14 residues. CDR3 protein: CASSLTGDGEKLFF. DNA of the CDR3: TGTGCCAGCAGCTTAACAGGGGATGGCGAAAAACTGTTTTTT.

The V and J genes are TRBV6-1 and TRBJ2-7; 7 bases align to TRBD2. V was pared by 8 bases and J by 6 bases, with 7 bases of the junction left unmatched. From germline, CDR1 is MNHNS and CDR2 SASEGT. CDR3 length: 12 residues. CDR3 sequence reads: CASLLSGAEQYF. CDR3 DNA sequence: TGTGCCAGCCTCCTCAGCGGGGCCGAGCAGTACTTC.

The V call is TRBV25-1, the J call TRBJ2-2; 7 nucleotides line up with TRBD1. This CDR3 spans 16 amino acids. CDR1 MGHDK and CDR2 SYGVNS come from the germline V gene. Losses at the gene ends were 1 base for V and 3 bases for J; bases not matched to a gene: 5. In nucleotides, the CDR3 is TGTGCCAGCAGTGAATGGCACAGGGGATACACCGGGGAGCTGTTTTTT. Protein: CASSEWHRGYTGELFF.

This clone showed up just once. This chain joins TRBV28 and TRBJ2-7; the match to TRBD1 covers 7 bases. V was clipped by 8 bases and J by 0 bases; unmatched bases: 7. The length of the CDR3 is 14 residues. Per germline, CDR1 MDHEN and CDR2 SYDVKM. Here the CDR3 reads CASFSGTVSYEQYF. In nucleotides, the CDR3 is TGTGCCAGCTTCTCGGGGACAGTCTCCTACGAGCAGTACTTC.

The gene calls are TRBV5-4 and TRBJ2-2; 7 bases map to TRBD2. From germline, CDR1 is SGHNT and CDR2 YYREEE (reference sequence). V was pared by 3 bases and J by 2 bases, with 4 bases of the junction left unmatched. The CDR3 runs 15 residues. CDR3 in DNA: TGTGCCAGCAGCTCAGGACTAGTAAACACCGGGGAGCTGTTTTTT. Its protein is CASSSGLVNTGELFF.

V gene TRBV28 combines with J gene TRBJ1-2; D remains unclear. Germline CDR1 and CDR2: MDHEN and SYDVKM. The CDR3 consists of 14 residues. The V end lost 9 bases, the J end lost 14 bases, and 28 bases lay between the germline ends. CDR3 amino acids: CASASVAWIQSTTF. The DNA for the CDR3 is TGTGCCAGTGCGTCCGTAGCATGGATCCAAAGTACGACCTTC.

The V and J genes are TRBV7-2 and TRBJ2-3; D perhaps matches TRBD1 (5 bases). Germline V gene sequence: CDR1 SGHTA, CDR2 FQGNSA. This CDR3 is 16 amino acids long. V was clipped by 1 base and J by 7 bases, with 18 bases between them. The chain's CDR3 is CASSLEQRQFRHTQYF. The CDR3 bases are TGTGCCAGCAGCTTAGAGCAGAGACAGTTTCGCCATACGCAGTATTTT.

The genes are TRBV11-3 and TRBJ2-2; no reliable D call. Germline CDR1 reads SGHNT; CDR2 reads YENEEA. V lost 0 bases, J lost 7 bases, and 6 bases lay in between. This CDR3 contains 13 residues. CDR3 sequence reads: CASSLDSLGELFF. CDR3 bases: TGTGCCAGCAGCTTAGATAGCCTCGGGGAGCTGTTTTTT.

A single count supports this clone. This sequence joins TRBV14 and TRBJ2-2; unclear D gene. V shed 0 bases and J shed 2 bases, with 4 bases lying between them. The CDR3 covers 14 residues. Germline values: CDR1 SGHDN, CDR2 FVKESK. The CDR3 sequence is CASSQDYNTGELFF. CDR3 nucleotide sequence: TGTGCCAGCAGCCAAGATTATAACACCGGGGAGCTGTTTTTT. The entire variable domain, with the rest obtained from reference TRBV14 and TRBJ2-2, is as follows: EAGVTQFPSHSVIEKGQTVTLRCDPISGHDNLYWYRRVMGKEIKFLLHFVKESKQDESGMPNNRFLAERTGGTYSTLKVQPAELEDSGVYFCASSQDYNTGELFFGEGSRLTVL.

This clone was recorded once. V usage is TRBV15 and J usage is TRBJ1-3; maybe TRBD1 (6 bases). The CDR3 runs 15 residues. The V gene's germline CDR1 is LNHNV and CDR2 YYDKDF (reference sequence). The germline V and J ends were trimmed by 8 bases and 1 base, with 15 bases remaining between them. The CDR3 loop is CATGYLRGSGNTIYF. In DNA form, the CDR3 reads TGTGCCACCGGATATCTCAGGGGTTCTGGAAACACCATATATTTT.

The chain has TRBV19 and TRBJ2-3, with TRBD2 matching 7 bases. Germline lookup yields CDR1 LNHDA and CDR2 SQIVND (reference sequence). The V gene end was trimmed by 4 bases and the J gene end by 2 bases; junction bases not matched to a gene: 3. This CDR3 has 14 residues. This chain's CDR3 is CASSTSGFTDTQYF. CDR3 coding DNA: TGTGCCAGTAGTACTAGCGGCTTCACAGATACGCAGTATTTT.

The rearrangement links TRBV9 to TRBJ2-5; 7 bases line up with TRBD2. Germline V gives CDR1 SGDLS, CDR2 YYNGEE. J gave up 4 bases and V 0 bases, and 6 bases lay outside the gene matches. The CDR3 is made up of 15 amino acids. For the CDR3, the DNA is TGTGCCAGCAGCGTAGCCGGGGGAGGGCGAGAGACCCAGTACTTC. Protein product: CASSVAGGGRETQYF.

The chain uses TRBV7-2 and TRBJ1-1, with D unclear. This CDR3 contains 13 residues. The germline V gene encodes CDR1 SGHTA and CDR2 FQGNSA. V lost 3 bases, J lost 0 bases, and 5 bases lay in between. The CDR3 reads CASSLHLNTEAFF. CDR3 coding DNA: TGTGCCAGCAGCTTGCACTTGAACACTGAAGCTTTCTTT. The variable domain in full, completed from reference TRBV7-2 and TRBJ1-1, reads GAGVSQSPSNKVTEKGKDVELRCDPISGHTALYWYRQSLGQGLEFLIYFQGNSAPDKSGLPSDRFSAERTGGSVSTLTIQRTQQEDSAVYLCASSLHLNTEAFFGQGTRLTVV.

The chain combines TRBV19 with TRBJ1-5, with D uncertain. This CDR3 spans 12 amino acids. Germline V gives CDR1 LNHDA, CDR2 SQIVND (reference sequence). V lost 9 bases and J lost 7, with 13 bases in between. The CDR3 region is CASTRGLQPQHF. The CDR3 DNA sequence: TGTGCCAGCACGCGGGGTTTGCAGCCCCAGCATTTT. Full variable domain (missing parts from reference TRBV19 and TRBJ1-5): DGGITQSPKYLFRKEGQNVTLSCEQNLNHDAMYWYRQDPGQGLRLIYYSQIVNDFQKGDIAEGYSVSREKKESFPLTVTSAQKNPTAFYLCASTRGLQPQHFGDGTRLSIL.

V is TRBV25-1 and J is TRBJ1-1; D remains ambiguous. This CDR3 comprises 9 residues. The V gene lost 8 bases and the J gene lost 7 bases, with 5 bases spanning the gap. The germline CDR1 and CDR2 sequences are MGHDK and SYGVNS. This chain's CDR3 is CASGLEAFF. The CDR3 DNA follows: TGTGCCAGCGGGCTTGAAGCTTTCTTT.

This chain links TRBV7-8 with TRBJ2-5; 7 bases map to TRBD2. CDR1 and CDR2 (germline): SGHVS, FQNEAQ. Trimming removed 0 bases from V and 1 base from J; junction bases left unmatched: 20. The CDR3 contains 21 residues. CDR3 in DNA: TGTGCCAGCAGCTTAGCGCTTGTACTTAGTAGACTAGCTAGATCCCAAGAGACCCAGTACTTC. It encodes CASSLALVLSRLARSQETQYF.

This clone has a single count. CDR3 loop: CASSPLRGPQHF. CDR3 nucleotides: TGTGCCAGCAGTCCGCTTAGGGGGCCCCAGCATTTT. The rearrangement links TRBV27 to TRBJ1-5; TRBD1 might be the D (5 bases). The V end lost 5 bases, the J end lost 9 bases, and 11 bases lay between the germline ends. The CDR3 is 12 amino acids. Looked up from germline, CDR1 is MNHEY and CDR2 is SMNVEV (reference sequence).

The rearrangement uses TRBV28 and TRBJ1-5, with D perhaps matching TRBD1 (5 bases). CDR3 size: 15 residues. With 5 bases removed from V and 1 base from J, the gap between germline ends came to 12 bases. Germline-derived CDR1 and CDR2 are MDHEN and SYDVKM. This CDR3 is CASSPQGISNQPQHF. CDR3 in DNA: TGTGCCAGCAGTCCGCAGGGAATAAGCAATCAGCCCCAGCATTTT.

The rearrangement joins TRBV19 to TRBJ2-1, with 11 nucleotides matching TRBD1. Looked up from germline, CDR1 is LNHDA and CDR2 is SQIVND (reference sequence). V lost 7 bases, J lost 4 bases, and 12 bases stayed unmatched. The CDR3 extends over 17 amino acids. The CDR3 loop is CASTFGARDRGYNEQFF. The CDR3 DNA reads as TGTGCCAGTACATTCGGGGCCCGGGACAGGGGGTACAATGAGCAGTTCTTC.

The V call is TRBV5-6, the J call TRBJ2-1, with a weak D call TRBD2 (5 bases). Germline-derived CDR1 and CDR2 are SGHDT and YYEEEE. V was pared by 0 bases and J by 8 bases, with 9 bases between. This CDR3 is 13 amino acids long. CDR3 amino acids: CASSLASGYEQFF. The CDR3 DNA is TGTGCCAGCAGCTTGGCCTCGGGATATGAGCAGTTCTTC.